The entry below gives a single T cell receptor (beta chain) sequence along with its context. This sample was taken from a study of blood T cell repertoires in COVID-19. Under the authors' procedure: Researchers report that nucleated cell counts were estimated from reference gene primer amplification. Sequenced by immunoSEQ multiplex PCR; TCRdb stores in-frame clones only, minus some. That table furnishes V, J and clone size, whereas the DNA furnished D and trimming. Of 200,000 to 300,000 clones listed, more than 65% were seen once; the top ten hold around 2%. The CDR3 contains 13 residues. Per germline, CDR1 SGHDT and CDR2 YYEEEE. Trimming shortened V by 2 bases and J by 1 base, and 6 bases separated the two germline ends.

The J gene is TRBJ1-1, the V gene TRBV5-6; D is undetermined. This receptor was obtained from a man between 40 and 49 years old who had recovered from COVID-19. The sequencing sample was made of peripheral blood. The CDR3 coding sequence is TGTGCCAGCAGCTTCGGTGGGAACACTGAAGCTTTCTTT. Protein product: CASSFGGNTEAFF.